The sequence of this TCR beta chain was determined in a study of blood T cell repertoires in COVID-19 (dated by TCRdb to 2020 to 2022). In the study overall: Samples from collaborators originated in the United States, Italy and Spain and spanned both the acute and convalescent phases of COVID-19. The prospective study material was composed of cDNA or gDNA derived from T cells, B-cell-depleted T cells, or PBMCs. The dataset comprised deeply sampled blood TCRbeta repertoires from subjects exposed to, actively infected with, or recovered from COVID-19. The repertoires were released in a freely available public database intended as a resource for research on the immune response to SARS-CoV-2. The samples were drawn from the first 160 participants of the ongoing ImmuneRACE study and from 1,254 subjects provided by 6 global collaborators. Nearly every sample came with metadata listing a de-identified subject ID, COVID-19 status, age in years and sex. Where HLA class I and class II types were available, the types were taken from metadata supplied by the sample provider, not from assay-based typing.

This clone was seen a few times. The clone's antigen remains unknown. No base quality values were provided; no much bigger clone lies one nucleotide off. TCRbeta CDR3 regions were amplified from genomic DNA by means of the immunoSEQ Assay, a bias-controlled multiplex PCR. Per the original workflow: Nucleated cell counts per sample were estimated from amplification of reference gene primers within the assay. Sequence reads were collapsed and filtered to measure the absolute abundance of every unique TCRbeta CDR3 rearrangement. For each sample, productive Simpson clonality was calculated as the square root of Simpson's diversity index over productive rearrangements. Held by TCRdb, this immuneACCESS table contains in-frame sequences only and omits some clones. Under half of the omission traces to an unresolved V gene where checked; the cause of the rest is unknown. V and J calls and clone size follow that table, whereas D and trimming were derived from the DNA. The sample has about 160,000 clones on record, about 83% of them singletons. 10% of the sample is held by the ten biggest clonotypes.

At one collaborating source in Seattle, patients were enrolled during active infection and were followed longitudinally through the course of disease. Collaborating institutions collected whole blood in K2EDTA tubes following their own protocols. For TCRbeta analysis, collaborator samples were shipped as frozen whole blood, as isolated PBMCs, or as DNA extracted from either sample type. Paper-wide results and their limitations: The quantity of clinical and demographic metadata differed by source and by participant and was supplied without curation.

Sequenced sample: peripheral blood. This receptor was obtained from a woman between 65 and 79 years old with COVID-19, enrolled during active disease.

Read as DNA, the sequence is TGTGCCAGCAGTTCTCCCTCATGGCCCCAAGACAGGGTGGGGCACTATGGCTACACCTTC. This sequence encodes CASSSPSWPQDRVGHYGYTF. This sequence uses TRBV28 and TRBJ1-2; 7 junctional bases match TRBD1. Taken from cysteine to phenylalanine, the CDR3 has 20 residues. Only the CDR3 DNA is retained, 60 bases long and in frame from the first base. V loses 4 bases at its end and J loses 3 bases; junction bases beyond the gene matches: 23. For CDR1 and CDR2, the germline V gene lists MDHEN and SYDVKM.